This T cell receptor beta chain derives from a study of T-cell reconstitution after alpha-beta-depleted transplantation in children. A library of TCRbeta sequences, prepared with unique molecular identifiers, was generated. Each CDR3 protein gets one entry after TCRdb re-called the PCR reads with MiXCR. This sample has 100,000 to 130,000 distinct CDR3 sequences, with about 6% found just once. Material: PBMCs, mostly from graft donor cells, obtained 360 days after TCRalphabeta/CD19-depleted stem cell transplant. The sequence came from a male patient aged 2 to 9 who had a stem cell transplant for acute lymphoblastic leukemia, so the T cells may come from the graft donor.

The CDR3 coding sequence is TGTGAAGCTAACTATGGCTACACCTTC. As protein: CEANYGYTF. The gene calls are TRBV6-2 or TRBV6-3 and TRBJ1-2; no clear D. The CDR3 extends over 9 amino acids. The germline CDR1 and CDR2 sequences are MNHEY and SVGEGT.